This entry lists 27 T cell receptor beta chains sequenced from one sample in a study of response to subunit inactivated influenza vaccine. One entry per CDR3 protein results from TCRdb running MiXCR on the RT-PCR reads. The top ten hold less than 9% of the sample, which has about 650,000 distinct CDR3 sequences, 14% seen once. The sequences come from PBMCs from blood, collected less than 15 days before vaccination. The receptors here all came from a man aged 45-65 years who received an inactivated influenza vaccine.

This clonotype was observed a few times. The chain uses TRBV10-3 and TRBJ2-1; tentatively, D is TRBD2 (6 bases). V gave up 6 bases and J gave up 7 bases, with 13 bases separating them. The CDR3 is 13 residues long. Germline lookup yields CDR1 ENHRY and CDR2 SYGVKD. DNA for the CDR3: TGTGCCATCAGACCCGGGACTGAAAATGAGCAGTTCTTC. Encoded protein: CAIRPGTENEQFF.

This clonotype occurred a few times. The chain recombines TRBV12-3 or TRBV12-4 with TRBJ2-7; 8 nucleotides align to TRBD2. The trim removed 6 bases at V and 1 base at J, leaving 8 bases unmatched. The CDR3 extends over 15 amino acids. Here the CDR3 reads CASRRSGGISYEQYF. Written as DNA, the CDR3 is TGTGCCAGCAGGCGGAGCGGGGGTATATCCTACGAGCAGTACTTC.

The chain is built from TRBV5-8 and TRBJ1-6; D unclear. Germline-derived CDR1 and CDR2 are SGHTS and YDEGEE. V lost 0 bases, J lost 9 bases, and 7 bases lay in between. The CDR3 totals 13 residues. The CDR3 spells CASSLVSSSPLHF. The DNA for the CDR3 is TGTGCCAGCAGCTTGGTGTCCTCTTCACCCCTCCACTTT.

This clonotype was counted a few times. The genes are TRBV6-1 and TRBJ1-1; D possibly corresponds to TRBD1 (5 bases). V was pared by 6 bases and J by 9 bases, with 8 bases between. The CDR3 contains 10 residues. In germline, CDR1 is MNHNS, CDR2 SASEGT. CDR3 sequence (DNA): TGTGCCAGCAGAAACAGGAAAGCTTTCTTT. The encoded protein is CASRNRKAFF.

As concerns this clonotype: The junction does not match germline at one end; this may be a read error. The chain combines TRBV7-9 with TRBJ1-1; TRBD1 matches 10 bases. The CDR3 has 15 residues. In germline, CDR1 is SEHNR, CDR2 FQNEAQ (reference sequence). This chain's CDR3 is CDSSLADRGTTEAFF. As DNA, the CDR3 is TGTGACAGCAGCTTAGCGGACAGGGGGACCACTGAAGCTTTCTTT.

J is TRBJ2-5 and V is TRBV20-1, with 11 positions matching TRBD2. The CDR3 is 13 amino acids. Germline V gene lookup returns CDR1 DFQATT and CDR2 SNEGSKA (reference sequence). The V gene end was trimmed by 7 bases and the J gene end by 2 bases; junction bases not matched to a gene: 3. In nucleotides, the CDR3 is TGCAGTGTTCTAGCGGGGGGACAAGAGACCCAGTACTTC. Translated, it gives CSVLAGGQETQYF.

This clonotype was detected only a few times. The V call is TRBV20-1, the J call TRBJ2-3; D is unresolved. The V gene lost 3 bases and the J gene lost 3 bases, with 10 bases spanning the gap. Germline assignment: CDR1 DFQATT and CDR2 SNEGSKA (reference sequence). The CDR3 length is 13 residues. As DNA, the CDR3 is TGCAGTGCTAGGGCTCTACAAACAGATACGCAGTATTTT. This translates into CSARALQTDTQYF.

The rearrangement uses TRBV20-1 and TRBJ2-3, with 7 bases fitting TRBD2. Germline-derived CDR1 and CDR2 are DFQATT and SNEGSKA (reference sequence). The length of the CDR3 is 14 residues. V gave up 6 bases and J gave up 3 bases; unmatched junction bases: 9. The CDR3 bases are TGCAGTGCCGTTTATCCGGGGGGAACAGATACGCAGTATTTT. Amino acid sequence: CSAVYPGGTDTQYF.

This sequence joins TRBV18 and TRBJ2-1, with a possible D match to TRBD2 (5 bases). CDR3 size: 17 residues. Germline values: CDR1 KGHSH, CDR2 LQKENI. With 3 bases removed from V and 0 bases from J, the gap between germline ends came to 15 bases. This chain's CDR3 is CASSPPALSGSYNEQFF. The CDR3 nucleotides read TGTGCCAGCTCACCCCCCGCCTTGAGCGGCTCCTACAATGAGCAGTTCTTC.

This clonotype was detected ten times or more. The V call is TRBV28, the J call TRBJ1-6; D is uncertain. The CDR3 spans 16 residues. V lost 6 bases, J lost 1 base, and 13 bases lay in between. Germline CDR1 MDHEN, CDR2 SYDVKM. CDR3 nucleotide sequence: TGTGCCAGCAGCAAAGATATATCATCCTATAATTCACCCCTCCACTTT. It specifies CASSKDISSYNSPLHF. Using reference TRBV28 and TRBJ1-6 for the parts outside the CDR3, the full variable domain is DVKVTQSSRYLVKRTGEKVFLECVQDMDHENMFWYRQDPGLGLRLIYFSYDVKMKEKGDIPEGYSVSREKKERFSLILESASTNQTSMYLCASSKDISSYNSPLHFGNGTRLTVT.

Ten or more counts support this clonotype. This rearrangement joins TRBV5-1 to TRBJ2-5; 10 nucleotides line up with TRBD1. This CDR3 contains 16 residues. Trimming at V came to 6 bases and at J to 4 bases, leaving 12 bases not matched to a gene. Germline V lookup: CDR1 SGHRS, CDR2 YFSETQ. The CDR3 is CASNPSRTGGAETQYF. CDR3 DNA sequence: TGCGCCAGCAACCCCTCCAGGACAGGGGGTGCAGAGACCCAGTACTTC.

The chain is built from TRBV18 and TRBJ2-1; TRBD2 aligns across 11 bases. J lost 8 bases, V lost 1 base, and 7 bases had no gene match. This CDR3 spans 16 amino acids. In germline, CDR1 is KGHSH, CDR2 LQKENI. The DNA for the CDR3 is TGTGCCAGCTCACCACGAAATAGCGGGGGGGCTGATGAGCAGTTCTTC. Translation gives CASSPRNSGGADEQFF.

The chain links TRBV7-9 to TRBJ1-1, with D maybe TRBD1 (5 bases). Germline loops: CDR1 SEHNR, CDR2 FQNEAQ (reference sequence). V was cut by 2 bases and J by 1 base, with 11 bases left in between. The CDR3 runs 15 residues. The CDR3 loop is CASSLMGTRNTEAFF. The CDR3 DNA sequence: TGTGCCAGCAGCTTAATGGGGACGAGGAACACTGAAGCTTTCTTT.

This clonotype was seen a few times. This sequence joins TRBV29-1 and TRBJ2-7; 7 nucleotides agree with TRBD1. The CDR3 is made up of 12 amino acids. J was trimmed by 7 bases and V by 2 bases; bases with no gene match: 5. Per the germline V gene, CDR1 is SQVTM and CDR2 is ANQGSEA. CDR3 region: CSVEKGAREQYF. The CDR3 DNA sequence: TGCAGCGTTGAAAAGGGGGCTCGGGAGCAGTACTTC.

This clonotype has only a few counts. V gene TRBV10-3 combines with J gene TRBJ1-1; TRBD1 might be the D (5 bases). Germline CDR1 ENHRY, CDR2 SYGVKD. The CDR3 runs 13 residues. Trimming pared 3 bases from V and 5 bases from J, leaving 10 bases between. The CDR3 DNA reads TGTGCCATCAGTGACTACGGGGGGACTGAAGCTTTCTTT. It encodes CAISDYGGTEAFF.

V is TRBV10-3 and J is TRBJ1-5; the D is unclear. V was trimmed by 0 bases and J by 4 bases, leaving 7 bases between them. The CDR3 sequence is 14 residues long. The germline gives CDR1 ENHRY, CDR2 SYGVKD. CDR3 bases: TGTGCCATCAGTGAGTCAGTGAAGAATCAGCCCCAGCATTTT. Translating it yields CAISESVKNQPQHF.

The chain carries TRBV6-2 or TRBV6-3 and TRBJ1-5; TRBD1 agrees at 9 bases. Germline V gives CDR1 MNHEY, CDR2 SVGEGT. The CDR3 loop spans 15 amino acids. With V trimmed by 6 bases and J by 1 base, 4 bases remained unmatched. The CDR3 sequence is CASRSGTGSNQPQHF. CDR3 nucleotide sequence: TGTGCCAGCAGATCCGGGACAGGGAGCAATCAGCCCCAGCATTTT.

This clonotype has more than one count but fewer than ten. A much larger clone sits a single nucleotide away, making a read error possible. The chain recombines TRBV2 with TRBJ1-1; D unresolved. V lost 4 bases and J 3 bases, leaving 3 bases between the germline ends. The CDR3 has 11 amino acids. Germline V gene sequence: CDR1 SNHLY, CDR2 FYNNEI. CDR3: CASSGDTEAFF. CDR3 nucleotides: TGTGCCAGCAGTGGGGACACTGAAGCTTTCTTT.

This clonotype was picked up a small number of times. The J gene is TRBJ2-1, the V gene TRBV27, with 7 bases that match TRBD2. The CDR3 is 18 residues long. V was pared by 5 bases and J by 0 bases, with 13 bases of the junction left unmatched. Germline CDR1 and CDR2: MNHEY and SMNVEV (reference sequence). CDR3 amino acids: CASSPTGRASGSYNEQFF. CDR3 bases: TGTGCCAGCAGTCCCACGGGGCGGGCTAGCGGCTCCTACAATGAGCAGTTCTTC.

V is TRBV20-1 and J is TRBJ1-6; TRBD1 might be the D (5 bases). Germline V gives CDR1 DFQATT, CDR2 SNEGSKA (reference sequence). V was clipped by 1 base and J by 5 bases, with 12 bases between them. The CDR3 is 15 residues long. The CDR3 region is CSARVPGRDNSPLHF. The DNA for the CDR3 is TGCAGTGCTAGAGTCCCGGGACGGGATAATTCACCCCTCCACTTT.

This clonotype was observed at least ten times. The V and J genes are TRBV6-6 and TRBJ1-2; 7 positions match TRBD1. The CDR3 is 13 residues long. The J segment lost 6 bases and the V segment lost 1 base, leaving 2 bases of the junction unmatched. Germline CDR1 is MNHNY and CDR2 is SVGAGI (reference sequence). CDR3 amino acids: CASSYYTGDGYTF. The CDR3 DNA follows: TGTGCCAGCAGTTACTACACAGGGGATGGCTACACCTTC.

V gene TRBV12-3 or TRBV12-4 combines with J gene TRBJ1-6; D perhaps matches TRBD1 (5 bases). The CDR3 extends over 14 amino acids. Trimming pared 6 bases from V and 7 bases from J, leaving 13 bases between. CDR3 sequence (DNA): TGTGCCAGCAGAGGCGCGGGGACCAATTCACCCCTCCACTTT. Encoded protein: CASRGAGTNSPLHF.

This clonotype was counted only a few times. V usage is TRBV12-3 or TRBV12-4 and J usage is TRBJ1-1, with D possibly TRBD1 on 6 matching bases. The CDR3 extends over 15 amino acids. Trimming took off 2 bases at V and 4 bases at J, with 14 bases between the two ends. CDR3 DNA: TGTGCCAGCAGTTTACCTATACAGGGTGGCACTGAAGCTTTCTTT. This translates into CASSLPIQGGTEAFF.

The V call is TRBV29-1, the J call TRBJ2-2; the D gene is possibly TRBD1 (5 bases). Germline CDR1 SQVTM, CDR2 ANQGSEA. CDR3 length: 12 amino acids. Trimming cost V 5 bases and J 4 bases, with 8 bases left between them. The CDR3 DNA follows: TGCAGCGTTCACAGGAGCACCGGGGAGCTGTTTTTT. This gives the protein CSVHRSTGELFF.

This clonotype was counted only a few times. V is TRBV20-1 and J is TRBJ2-1; D is perhaps TRBD1 or TRBD2 (6 bases each). Looked up from germline, CDR1 is DFQATT and CDR2 is SNEGSKA (reference sequence). The CDR3 has 15 residues. V lost 6 bases to trimming and J lost 6 bases, with 21 bases between them. As DNA, the CDR3 is TGCAGTGCGAGGGGGGTTAGAACTAACGGCAATGAGCAGTTCTTC. Its protein is CSARGVRTNGNEQFF.

V is TRBV9 and J is TRBJ2-2; D uncertain. The CDR3 length is 13 residues. With 0 bases removed from V and 4 bases from J, the gap between germline ends came to 4 bases. CDR1 is SGDLS and CDR2 is YYNGEE in the germline V gene. CDR3 loop: CASSVAVTGELFF. CDR3 bases: TGTGCCAGCAGCGTAGCAGTCACCGGGGAGCTGTTTTTT. The variable domain in full, completed from reference TRBV9 and TRBJ2-2, reads DSGVTQTPKHLITATGQRVTLRCSPRSGDLSVYWYQQSLDQGLQFLIQYYNGEERAKGNILERFSAQQFPDLHSELNLSSLELGDSALYFCASSVAVTGELFFGEGSRLTVL.

V and J are TRBV7-2 and TRBJ2-5; 7 nucleotides line up with TRBD1. CDR3 size: 16 residues. Germline values: CDR1 SGHTA, CDR2 FQGNSA. After removal of 7 bases from V and 5 bases from J, the junction contained 16 bases not matched to a gene. The CDR3 loop is CASKPPPGQSLETQYF. The CDR3 nucleotides read TGTGCCAGCAAACCACCCCCGGGACAGTCCTTGGAGACCCAGTACTTC.